Listed here are 21 T cell receptor beta chains from one sample, sequenced in a study of monozygotic twins with inflammatory bowel disease. TCRdb re-called the 5' RACE reads; every CDR3 protein appears as one record, without DNA. The sample's table shows some 440,000 distinct CDR3 sequences. The sequencing sample was made of blood. The receptor set was obtained from a human donor with ulcerative colitis or Crohn's disease, or a healthy co-twin of an affected twin (not recorded which).

The chain links TRBV7-3 to TRBJ2-2. In germline, CDR1 is SGHTA, CDR2 FQGTGA. CDR3 length: 13 amino acids. CDR3: CASRPTRTGELFF. Together with reference TRBV7-3 and TRBJ2-2, the CDR3 gives the full variable domain: GAGVSQTPSNKVTEKGKYVELRCDPISGHTALYWYRQSLGQGPEFLIYFQGTGAADDSGLPNDRFFAVRPEGSVSTLKIQRTERGDSAVYLCASRPTRTGELFFGEGSRLTVL.

The rearrangement joins TRBV7-9 to TRBJ1-1; the D gene TCRdb calls, TRBD1, cannot be checked with no DNA. CDR3 size: 17 residues. Germline CDR1 is SEHNR and CDR2 is FQNEAQ (reference sequence). The CDR3 sequence is CASDSWGRRPDNTEAFF. The full variable domain, with the rest looked up from reference TRBV7-9 and TRBJ1-1, is DTGVSQNPRHKITKRGQNVTFRCDPISEHNRLYWYRQTLGQGPEFLTYFQNEAQLEKSRLLSDRFSAERPKGSFSTLEIQRTEQGDSAMYLCASDSWGRRPDNTEAFFGQGTRLTVV.

The gene calls are TRBV9 and TRBJ1-5; TCRdb lists TRBD1, though no DNA is available to test this call. The CDR3 extends over 15 amino acids. The germline CDR1 and CDR2 sequences are SGDLS and YYNGEE. The CDR3 sequence: CASSVTGGSNQPQHF. The whole variable domain, remainder taken from reference TRBV9 and TRBJ1-5, is DSGVTQTPKHLITATGQRVTLRCSPRSGDLSVYWYQQSLDQGLQFLIQYYNGEERAKGNILERFSAQQFPDLHSELNLSSLELGDSALYFCASSVTGGSNQPQHFGDGTRLSIL.

The chain recombines TRBV7-2 with TRBJ2-1; TCRdb lists TRBD1, though no DNA is available to test this call. Germline values: CDR1 SGHTA, CDR2 FQGNSA. This CDR3 spans 12 amino acids. The CDR3 sequence is CASTYIGGWRFF.

The V call is TRBV11-1, the J call TRBJ2-1; TCRdb proposes TRBD2, but this gene call is untestable without DNA. The CDR3 has 14 residues. Germline CDR1 and CDR2: SGHAT and FQDESV (reference sequence). The CDR3 here is CASSLGAGENEQFF.

The V call is TRBV7-2, the J call TRBJ2-3; TCRdb names TRBD2, which stays unverified in the absence of DNA. CDR1 and CDR2 from the germline V gene are SGHTA and FQGNSA. The CDR3 runs 14 residues. CDR3: CASSLSRDSAWQYF.

The genes are TRBV28 and TRBJ2-5; no DNA is available, so the TRBD2 call from TCRdb remains unchecked. From germline, CDR1 is MDHEN and CDR2 SYDVKM. CDR3 length equals 13 residues. The CDR3 protein is CASFSGRAETQYF.

This sequence joins TRBV4-1 and TRBJ2-5. CDR1 is MGHRA, CDR2 YSYEKL, per germline. The CDR3 loop spans 15 amino acids. CDR3 residues: CASSQDPTLRETQYF.

The chain uses TRBV19 and TRBJ1-2; TCRdb gives TRBD1 as the D gene, but with no DNA this cannot be confirmed. The CDR3 totals 12 residues. Germline V CDR1 and CDR2: LNHDA, SQIVND (reference sequence). Here the CDR3 reads CASMRGNYGYTF.

The V gene is TRBV5-1, the J gene TRBJ2-7; TCRdb outputs TRBD1, but without DNA this stays unchecked. Germline CDR1 reads SGHRS; CDR2 reads YFSETQ. The CDR3 is made up of 13 amino acids. The CDR3: CASSLAGPGEQYF.

This rearrangement joins TRBV20-1 to TRBJ2-3; there is no DNA to check the TCRdb D call of TRBD2. Germline CDR1 DFQATT, CDR2 SNEGSKA (reference sequence). The CDR3 length is 17 residues. CDR3 region: CSANRLAGGGGTDTQYF.

The chain joins TRBV25-1 to TRBJ2-4; TCRdb reports TRBD1, a call that lacks DNA to check it against. This CDR3 comprises 14 residues. Germline lookup yields CDR1 MGHDK and CDR2 SYGVNS. The CDR3 loop is CASSPTGQLNIQYF.

The V and J genes are TRBV5-1 and TRBJ1-4; TCRdb reports TRBD1, a call that lacks DNA to check it against. The CDR3 runs to 14 residues. Germline lookup yields CDR1 SGHRS and CDR2 YFSETQ. The CDR3 sequence is CASSTGQVNEKLFF.

The rearrangement joins TRBV20-1 to TRBJ1-1; the D call of TRBD1 rests on TCRdb alone, since no DNA is present to check it. Germline assignment: CDR1 DFQATT and CDR2 SNEGSKA (reference sequence). This CDR3 is 14 amino acids long. This CDR3 reads CSSQGAARHDEAFF.

The CDR3 region is CASTIDRGNTIYF. The rearrangement links TRBV19 to TRBJ1-3. The CDR3 contains 13 residues. The V gene's germline CDR1 is LNHDA and CDR2 SQIVND (reference sequence).

This chain links TRBV29-1 with TRBJ2-5; TCRdb outputs TRBD1, but without DNA this stays unchecked. CDR3 length: 13 amino acids. CDR1 SQVTM and CDR2 ANQGSEA come from the germline V gene. The chain's CDR3 is CSVVGGVRETQYF. Full variable domain (remainder filled in from reference TRBV29-1 and TRBJ2-5): SAVISQKPSRDICQRGTSLTIQCQVDSQVTMMFWYRQQPGQSLTLIATANQGSEATYESGFVIDKFPISRPNLTFSTLTVSNMSPEDSSIYLCSVVGGVRETQYFGPGTRLLVL.

The CDR3 loop reads CASKIRSGGPEDTQYF. This chain links TRBV5-6 with TRBJ2-3; the TCRdb D gene call, TRBD2, has no DNA to confirm it. The CDR3 covers 16 residues. Germline V gene sequence: CDR1 SGHDT, CDR2 YYEEEE.

This CDR3 is CASSRDPSAAGTGKADTQYF. This chain links TRBV11-2 with TRBJ2-3; lacking DNA, the TRBD1 call made by TCRdb goes unchecked. The V gene's germline CDR1 is SGHAT and CDR2 FQNNGV. The length of the CDR3 is 20 residues.

The chain has TRBV9 and TRBJ2-2; TCRdb lists TRBD2, though no DNA is available to test this call. CDR3 length equals 18 residues. Germline V gene sequence: CDR1 SGDLS, CDR2 YYNGEE. This CDR3 is CASSVGTSGRPNTGELFF.

The V call is TRBV6-1, the J call TRBJ2-1; as DNA is missing, the TRBD2 call by TCRdb cannot be tested. Germline lookup yields CDR1 MNHNS and CDR2 SASEGT. The CDR3 sequence is 17 residues long. CDR3 sequence: CASSSPSGRSSYNEQFF.

CDR3: CASIHSVDNYGYTF. The chain carries TRBV6-6 and TRBJ1-2. Per the germline V gene, CDR1 is MNHNY and CDR2 is SVGAGI (reference sequence). The CDR3 has 14 residues.